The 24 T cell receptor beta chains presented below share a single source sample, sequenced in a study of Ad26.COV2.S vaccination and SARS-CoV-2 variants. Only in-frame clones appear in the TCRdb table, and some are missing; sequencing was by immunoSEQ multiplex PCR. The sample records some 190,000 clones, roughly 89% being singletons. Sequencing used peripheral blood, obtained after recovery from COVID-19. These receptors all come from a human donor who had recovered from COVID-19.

CDR3 bases: TGTGCCAGCAGCCCGGGGAGGGTGGCAGATCATCAAGAGACCCAGTACTTC. Amino acids: CASSPGRVADHQETQYF. J is TRBJ2-5 and V is TRBV7-9, with 7 bases that match TRBD2. CDR1 is SEHNR, CDR2 FQNEAQ, per germline (reference sequence). V dropped 5 bases and J dropped 2; count of bases not matched to a gene: 14. There are 17 residues in the CDR3.

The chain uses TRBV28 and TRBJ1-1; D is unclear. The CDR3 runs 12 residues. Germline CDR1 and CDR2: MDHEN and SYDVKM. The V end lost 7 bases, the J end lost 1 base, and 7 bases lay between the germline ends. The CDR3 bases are TGTGCCAGCAATGCCGCGAACACTGAAGCTTTCTTT. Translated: CASNAANTEAFF.

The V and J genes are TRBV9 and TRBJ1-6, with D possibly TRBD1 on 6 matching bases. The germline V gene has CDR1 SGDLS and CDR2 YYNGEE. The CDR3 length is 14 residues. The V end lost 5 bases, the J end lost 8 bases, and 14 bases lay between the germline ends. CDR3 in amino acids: CASSETGRDSPLHF. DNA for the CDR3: TGTGCCAGCAGTGAAACAGGGAGGGATTCACCCCTCCACTTT.

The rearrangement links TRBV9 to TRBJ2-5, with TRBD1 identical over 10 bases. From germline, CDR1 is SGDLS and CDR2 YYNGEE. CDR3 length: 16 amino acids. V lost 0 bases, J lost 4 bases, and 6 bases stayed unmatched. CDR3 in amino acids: CASSVGGTGVRETQYF. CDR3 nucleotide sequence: TGTGCCAGCAGCGTAGGCGGGACAGGGGTCAGAGAGACCCAGTACTTC. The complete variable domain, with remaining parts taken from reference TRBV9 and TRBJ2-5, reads DSGVTQTPKHLITATGQRVTLRCSPRSGDLSVYWYQQSLDQGLQFLIQYYNGEERAKGNILERFSAQQFPDLHSELNLSSLELGDSALYFCASSVGGTGVRETQYFGPGTRLLVL.

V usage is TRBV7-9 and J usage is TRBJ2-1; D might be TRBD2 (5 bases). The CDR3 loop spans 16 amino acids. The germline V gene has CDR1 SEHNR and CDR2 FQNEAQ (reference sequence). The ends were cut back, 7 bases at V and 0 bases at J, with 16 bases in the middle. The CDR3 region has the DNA TGTGCCAGCATTCCAGAGGGCAAAACCTCCTACAATGAGCAGTTCTTC. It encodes CASIPEGKTSYNEQFF. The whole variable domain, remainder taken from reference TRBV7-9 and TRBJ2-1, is DTGVSQNPRHKITKRGQNVTFRCDPISEHNRLYWYRQTLGQGPEFLTYFQNEAQLEKSRLLSDRFSAERPKGSFSTLEIQRTEQGDSAMYLCASIPEGKTSYNEQFFGPGTRLTVL.

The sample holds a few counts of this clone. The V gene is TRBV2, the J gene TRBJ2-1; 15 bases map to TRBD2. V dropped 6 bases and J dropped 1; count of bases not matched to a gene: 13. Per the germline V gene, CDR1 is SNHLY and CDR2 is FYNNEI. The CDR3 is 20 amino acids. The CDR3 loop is CASRPGLAGGPVGSYNEQFF. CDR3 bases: TGTGCCAGCAGGCCCGGACTAGCGGGAGGGCCCGTGGGATCCTACAATGAGCAGTTCTTC.

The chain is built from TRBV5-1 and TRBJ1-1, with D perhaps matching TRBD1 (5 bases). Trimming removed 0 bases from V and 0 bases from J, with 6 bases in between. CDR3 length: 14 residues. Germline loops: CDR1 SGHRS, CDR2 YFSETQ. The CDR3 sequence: CASSLDRLNTEAFF. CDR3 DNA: TGCGCCAGCAGCTTGGACAGGCTGAACACTGAAGCTTTCTTT.

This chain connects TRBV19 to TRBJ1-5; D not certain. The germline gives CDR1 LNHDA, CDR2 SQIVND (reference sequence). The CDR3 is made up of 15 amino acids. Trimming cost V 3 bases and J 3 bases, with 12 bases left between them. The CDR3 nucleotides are TGTGCCAGTAGTATGGTCAGGCAGATCAATCAGCCCCAGCATTTT. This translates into CASSMVRQINQPQHF.

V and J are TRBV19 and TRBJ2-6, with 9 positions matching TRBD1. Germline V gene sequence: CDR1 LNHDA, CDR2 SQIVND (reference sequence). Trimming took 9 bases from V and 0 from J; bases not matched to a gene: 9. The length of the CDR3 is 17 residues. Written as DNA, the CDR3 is TGTGCCAGCAAGAGGACAGGGGCCGCCTCTGGGGCCAACGTCCTGACTTTC. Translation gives CASKRTGAASGANVLTF.

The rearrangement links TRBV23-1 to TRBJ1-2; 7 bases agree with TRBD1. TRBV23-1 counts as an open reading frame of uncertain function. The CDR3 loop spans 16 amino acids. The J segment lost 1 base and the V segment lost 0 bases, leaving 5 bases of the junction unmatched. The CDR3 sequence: CASSQSKGQFNYGYTF. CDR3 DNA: TGCGCCAGCAGTCAATCGAAGGGACAGTTTAACTATGGCTACACCTTC.

CDR3 DNA sequence: TGTGCTAGTGGTTTGGTAATGAGGTCCCTAAGATACAATGAGCAGTTCTTC. As protein: CASGLVMRSLRYNEQFF. This chain connects TRBV12-5 to TRBJ2-1; D not resolved. The length of the CDR3 is 17 residues. Trimming pared 0 bases from V and 4 bases from J, leaving 16 bases between. Per germline, CDR1 LGHNT and CDR2 FRNRAP.

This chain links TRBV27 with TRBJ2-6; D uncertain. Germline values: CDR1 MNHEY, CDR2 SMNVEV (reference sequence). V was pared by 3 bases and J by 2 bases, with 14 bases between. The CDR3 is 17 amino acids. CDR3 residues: CASSFMSMGPGANVLTF. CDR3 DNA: TGTGCCAGCAGTTTCATGTCGATGGGCCCTGGGGCCAACGTCCTGACTTTC.

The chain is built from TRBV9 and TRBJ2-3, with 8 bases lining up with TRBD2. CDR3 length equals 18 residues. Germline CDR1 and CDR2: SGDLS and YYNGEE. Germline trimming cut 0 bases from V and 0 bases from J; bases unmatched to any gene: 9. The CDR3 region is CASSVGPRTSSSTDTQYF. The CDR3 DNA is TGTGCCAGCAGCGTAGGGCCACGGACTAGCAGTAGCACAGATACGCAGTATTTT.

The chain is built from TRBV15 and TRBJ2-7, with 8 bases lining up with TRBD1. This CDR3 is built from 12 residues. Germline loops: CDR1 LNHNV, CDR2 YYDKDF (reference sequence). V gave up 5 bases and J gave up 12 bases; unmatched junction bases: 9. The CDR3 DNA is TGTGCCACCAGCGCCCCCGGGACAGGTCCGTACTTC. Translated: CATSAPGTGPYF.

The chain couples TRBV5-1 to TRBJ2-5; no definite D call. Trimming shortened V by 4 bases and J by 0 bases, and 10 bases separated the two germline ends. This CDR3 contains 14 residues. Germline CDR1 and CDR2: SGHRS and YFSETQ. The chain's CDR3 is CASSPQSYQETQYF. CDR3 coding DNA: TGCGCCAGCAGCCCACAATCGTACCAAGAGACCCAGTACTTC. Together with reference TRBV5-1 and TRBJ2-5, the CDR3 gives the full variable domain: KAGVTQTPRYLIKTRGQQVTLSCSPISGHRSVSWYQQTPGQGLQFLFEYFSETQRNKGNFPGRFSGRQFSNSRSEMNVSTLELGDSALYLCASSPQSYQETQYFGPGTRLLVL.

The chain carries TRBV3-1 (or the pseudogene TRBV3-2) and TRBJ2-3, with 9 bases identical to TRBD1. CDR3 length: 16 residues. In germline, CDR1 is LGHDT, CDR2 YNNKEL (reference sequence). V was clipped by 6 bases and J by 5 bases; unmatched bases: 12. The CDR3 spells CASSKTDRGWVDTQYF. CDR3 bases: TGTGCCAGCAGTAAGACCGACAGGGGGTGGGTAGATACGCAGTATTTT.

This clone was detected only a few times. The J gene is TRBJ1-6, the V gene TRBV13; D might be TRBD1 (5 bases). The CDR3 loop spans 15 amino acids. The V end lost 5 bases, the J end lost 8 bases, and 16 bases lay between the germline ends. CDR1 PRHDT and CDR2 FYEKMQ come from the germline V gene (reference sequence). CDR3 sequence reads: CASSRSRGGDSPLHF. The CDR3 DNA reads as TGTGCCAGCAGCCGCAGTCGGGGGGGTGATTCACCCCTCCACTTT.

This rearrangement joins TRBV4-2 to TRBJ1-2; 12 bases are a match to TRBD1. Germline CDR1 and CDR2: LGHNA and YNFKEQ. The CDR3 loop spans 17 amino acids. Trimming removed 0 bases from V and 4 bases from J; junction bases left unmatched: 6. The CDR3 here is CASSQEAGQGAVYGYTF. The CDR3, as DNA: TGTGCCAGCAGCCAAGAAGCGGGACAGGGGGCTGTCTATGGCTACACCTTC.

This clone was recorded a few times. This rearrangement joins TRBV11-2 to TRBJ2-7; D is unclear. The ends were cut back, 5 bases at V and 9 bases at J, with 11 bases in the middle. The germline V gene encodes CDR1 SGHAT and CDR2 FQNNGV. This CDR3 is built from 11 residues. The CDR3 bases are TGTGCCAGCAGCCCCTCCTTCGGGCAGTACTTC. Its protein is CASSPSFGQYF.

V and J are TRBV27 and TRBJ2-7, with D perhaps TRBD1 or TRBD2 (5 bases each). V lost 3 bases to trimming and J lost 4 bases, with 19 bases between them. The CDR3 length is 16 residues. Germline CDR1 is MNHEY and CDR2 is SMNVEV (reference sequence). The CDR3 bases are TGTGCCAGCAGTTTCCACTCCGGTCAGGGACGGTACGAGCAGTACTTC. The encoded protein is CASSFHSGQGRYEQYF.

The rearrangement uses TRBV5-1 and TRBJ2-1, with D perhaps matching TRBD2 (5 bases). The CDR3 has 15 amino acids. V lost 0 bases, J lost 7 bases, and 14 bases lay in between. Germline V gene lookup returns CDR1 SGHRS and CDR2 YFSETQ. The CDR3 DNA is TGCGCCAGCAGCTTGGCGGGCCTAGCCGGGAATGAGCAGTTCTTC. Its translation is CASSLAGLAGNEQFF. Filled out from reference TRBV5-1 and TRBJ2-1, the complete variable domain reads KAGVTQTPRYLIKTRGQQVTLSCSPISGHRSVSWYQQTPGQGLQFLFEYFSETQRNKGNFPGRFSGRQFSNSRSEMNVSTLELGDSALYLCASSLAGLAGNEQFFGPGTRLTVL.

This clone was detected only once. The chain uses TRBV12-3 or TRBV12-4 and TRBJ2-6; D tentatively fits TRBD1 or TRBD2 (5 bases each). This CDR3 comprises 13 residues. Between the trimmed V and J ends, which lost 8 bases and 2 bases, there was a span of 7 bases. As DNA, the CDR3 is TGTGCCAGCCGGGGCGCTGGGGCCAACGTCCTGACTTTC. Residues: CASRGAGANVLTF.

The CDR3 coding sequence is TGTGCCAGCAGTTATAGAGAAGGTAGCTACGAGCAGTACTTC. Encoded protein: CASSYREGSYEQYF. The chain links TRBV6-5 to TRBJ2-7; D is unresolved. The CDR3 sequence is 14 residues long. Germline loops: CDR1 MNHEY, CDR2 SVGAGI. The germline V and J ends were trimmed by 3 bases and 3 bases, with 12 bases remaining between them.

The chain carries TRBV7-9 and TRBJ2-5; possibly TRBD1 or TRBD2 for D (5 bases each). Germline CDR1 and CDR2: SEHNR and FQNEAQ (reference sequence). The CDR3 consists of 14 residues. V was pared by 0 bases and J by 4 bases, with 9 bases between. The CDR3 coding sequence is TGTGCCAGCAGCTTAGCGTCAGGGACAGAGACCCAGTACTTC. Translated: CASSLASGTETQYF.